The next 15 T cell receptor beta chains were all read from a single sample in a study of T cell responses to AZD1222 COVID-19 vaccine. Measured with immunoSEQ multiplex PCR; TCRdb has only the in-frame clones, and not every one. The sample lists 85,000 to 130,000 clones, 89% seen once, with over 15% in the top ten. Specimen: peripheral blood, collected on day 0 of AZD1222 vaccination. These receptors were taken from an adult in good health.

The chain combines TRBV19 with TRBJ1-1, with D perhaps matching TRBD1 (5 bases). CDR3 length: 15 amino acids. V lost 3 bases and J lost 0, with 11 bases in between. Germline values: CDR1 LNHDA, CDR2 SQIVND (reference sequence). The CDR3 DNA reads TGTGCCAGTAGTATCCCGACAGAGCTGAACACTGAAGCTTTCTTT. Its translation is CASSIPTELNTEAFF.

This chain links TRBV6-5 with TRBJ2-7; TRBD1 might be the D (5 bases). Germline CDR1 MNHEY, CDR2 SVGAGI. V shed 8 bases and J shed 5 bases, with 13 bases lying between them. The CDR3 contains 12 residues. The CDR3 loop is CASGRRVHEQYF. The CDR3 DNA sequence: TGTGCCAGCGGCCGCAGGGTCCACGAGCAGTACTTC.

This clone was observed once. The J gene is TRBJ1-2, the V gene TRBV7-2; perhaps TRBD1 as D (6 bases). The CDR3 spans 14 residues. Trimming stripped 2 bases from V and 8 bases from J, with 15 bases between. CDR1 and CDR2 from the germline V gene are SGHTA and FQGNSA. The CDR3 protein is CASSLPGVRRGYTF. The CDR3 nucleotides read TGTGCCAGCAGCTTACCAGGGGTCAGGCGGGGCTACACCTTC.

Only a few counts were recorded for this clone. This rearrangement joins TRBV5-4 to TRBJ2-5; TRBD2 is a possible D gene (5 bases). In germline, CDR1 is SGHNT, CDR2 YYREEE (reference sequence). The CDR3 is made up of 15 amino acids. V lost 1 base to trimming and J lost 3 bases, with 13 bases between them. The DNA for the CDR3 is TGTGCCAGCAGCTTGAAGCTGACGGGAAAAGAGACCCAGTACTTC. Protein sequence: CASSLKLTGKETQYF.

This CDR3 reads CASSIVGQVYYGYTF. CDR3 DNA: TGTGCCAGTAGTATAGTTGGGCAGGTCTACTATGGCTACACCTTC. The genes are TRBV19 and TRBJ1-2, with D uncertain. The CDR3 is 15 amino acids. Trimming left V 1 base short and J 3 bases short, with 12 bases between. Germline values: CDR1 LNHDA, CDR2 SQIVND (reference sequence).

The V call is TRBV5-1, the J call TRBJ1-3, with 8 bases identical to TRBD1. Trimming took 0 bases from V and 2 from J; bases not matched to a gene: 1. This CDR3 region has 15 residues. Germline V gene lookup returns CDR1 SGHRS and CDR2 YFSETQ. CDR3 bases: TGCGCCAGCAGCTTGGGCAGGGGGCCTGGAAACACCATATATTTT. Its translation: CASSLGRGPGNTIYF.

The chain combines TRBV23-1 with TRBJ2-1; TRBD1 might be the D (6 bases). TRBV23-1 is given ORF status, its function remaining uncertain. V lost 3 bases and J 4 bases, leaving 16 bases between the germline ends. The CDR3 consists of 16 residues. The CDR3 bases are TGCGCCAGCAGTCAGAAACAGGGTGAACGGTACAATGAGCAGTTCTTC. Its translation: CASSQKQGERYNEQFF.

This chain uses TRBV2 with TRBJ1-1; the D is unclear. There are 12 residues in the CDR3. Germline V CDR1 and CDR2: SNHLY, FYNNEI. With 3 bases removed from V and 7 bases from J, the gap between germline ends came to 9 bases. The CDR3 DNA sequence: TGTGCCAGCAGTGAGGAACAGAATGAAGCTTTCTTT. Its translation is CASSEEQNEAFF.

The V call is TRBV9, the J call TRBJ2-2; TRBD2 is a possible D gene (7 bases). The CDR3 extends over 17 amino acids. Per the germline V gene, CDR1 is SGDLS and CDR2 is YYNGEE. V was cut by 3 bases and J by 4 bases, with 19 bases left in between. The CDR3 loop is CASSAQQGGGRTGELFF. CDR3 nucleotides: TGTGCCAGCAGCGCCCAGCAAGGGGGGGGCCGCACCGGGGAGCTGTTTTTT.

This chain links TRBV6-4 with TRBJ1-2; TRBD1 matches 7 bases. The CDR3 has 15 residues. Germline loops: CDR1 MRHNA, CDR2 SNTAGT. V lost 3 bases, J lost 3 bases, and 7 bases stayed unmatched. Here the CDR3 DNA reads TGTGCCAGCAGTGAAAGACAGGGCGCCCACTATGGCTACACCTTC. It is translated as CASSERQGAHYGYTF.

The chain joins TRBV7-3 to TRBJ1-2, with 10 bases that match TRBD1. With 8 bases clipped from V and 4 bases from J, the junction kept 7 bases outside the gene matches. Germline CDR1 SGHTA, CDR2 FQGTGA. The CDR3 contains 14 residues. CDR3 loop: CASDRGRRGYGYTF. The CDR3 coding sequence is TGTGCCAGCGACAGGGGGCGAAGAGGCTATGGCTACACCTTC.

This chain connects TRBV5-1 to TRBJ2-1; D is ambiguous. V lost 0 bases and J 5 bases, leaving 6 bases between the germline ends. The CDR3 is 13 residues long. Germline V gene sequence: CDR1 SGHRS, CDR2 YFSETQ. The CDR3 DNA reads TGCGCCAGCAGCTTGGTGGGGAACAATGAGCAGTTCTTC. Its protein is CASSLVGNNEQFF.

The J gene is TRBJ1-2, the V gene TRBV18; D perhaps matches TRBD1 (6 bases). V lost 0 bases to trimming and J lost 5 bases, with 13 bases between them. The CDR3 sequence is 15 residues long. From germline, CDR1 is KGHSH and CDR2 LQKENI. The CDR3 spells CASSPPVDSLYGYTF. Written as DNA, the CDR3 is TGTGCCAGCTCACCACCGGTGGACAGTTTGTATGGCTACACCTTC. The complete variable domain, with remaining parts taken from reference TRBV18 and TRBJ1-2, reads NAGVMQNPRHLVRRRGQEARLRCSPMKGHSHVYWYRQLPEEGLKFMVYLQKENIIDESGMPKERFSAEFPKEGPSILRIQQVVRGDSAAYFCASSPPVDSLYGYTFGSGTRLTVV.

As concerns this clone: Relative to the germline gene, one junction end is altered; a read error may explain this. The rearrangement uses TRBV30 and TRBJ1-5; D not resolved. The length of the CDR3 is 12 residues. CDR1 GTSNPN and CDR2 SVGIG come from the germline V gene (reference sequence). The CDR3 here is CAGRWGNQPQHF. In nucleotides, the CDR3 is TGTGCCGGGAGGTGGGGCAATCAGCCCCAGCATTTT.

The chain joins TRBV20-1 to TRBJ1-3; 7 positions agree with TRBD1. The V and J ends lost 3 bases and 4 bases, in that order; junction bases with no gene match: 3. The CDR3 is 13 amino acids. CDR1 is DFQATT, CDR2 SNEGSKA, per germline (reference sequence). DNA of the CDR3: TGCAGTGCTAGTGGGACAGCCGGAAACACCATATATTTT. It encodes CSASGTAGNTIYF.